This is a list of T cell receptor beta chains from one sample in a study of shared clonotypes between healthy human individuals. Assay: immunoSEQ multiplex PCR; the TCRdb copy retains only in-frame clones and omits some. The repertoire includes 2 million to 2.5 million clones, 90% to 96% of them detected once, and roughly 0.13% sits in the top ten. Input material: naive CD4+ T cells sorted from blood. The source of these receptors is a young man in good health. CDR3s include the opening cysteine and the closing phenylalanine or tryptophan. A D gene is named only where the DNA matches it firmly. The listing skips clone size in some rows; elsewhere it reads once, few, many or a size class.

>-|TRBJ1-1|TRBV5-4|TRBD1
CASSLAGTGVVSTEAFF
TGTGCCAGCAGCTTGGCCGGGACAGGGGTGGTGTCCACTGAAGCTTTCTTT
>-|TRBJ2-7|TRBV11-2|-
CAVGGMVTYEQYF
TGTGCCGTCGGGGGTATGGTAACCTACGAGCAGTACTTC
>-|TRBJ2-1|TRBV10-3|-
CAITSGADNEQFF
TGTGCCATCACCTCCGGGGCCGACAATGAGCAGTTCTTC
>-|TRBJ2-1|TRBV25-1|-
CASSDRGLAAGNEQFF
TGTGCCAGCAGTGACCGGGGACTGGCGGCTGGCAATGAGCAGTTCTTC
>-|TRBJ1-6|TRBV7-9|-
CASSLDGYNSPLHF
TGTGCCAGCAGCTTAGACGGGTATAATTCACCCCTCCACTTT
>-|TRBJ2-7|TRBV5-1|-
CASSLLTSSPYEQYF
TGCGCCAGCAGCTTGTTAACCAGTAGCCCCTACGAGCAGTACTTC
>-|TRBJ2-5|TRBV6-1|TRBD1
CASRGQGRGETQYF
TGTGCCAGCAGGGGACAGGGGAGAGGAGAGACCCAGTACTTC
>-|TRBJ1-4|TRBV5-1|-
CASSLGPNEKLFF
TGCGCCAGCAGCTTGGGGCCCAATGAAAAACTGTTTTTT
>-|TRBJ1-2|TRBV30|-
CAWSVEAALQF
TGTGCCTGGAGTGTAGAGGCAGCCCTCCAATTC
>-|TRBJ2-7|TRBV5-1|-
CASSSSPGQYSYEQYF
TGCGCCAGCAGCTCATCCCCTGGACAGTACTCCTACGAGCAGTACTTC
>-|TRBJ1-6|TRBV10-3|TRBD1
CASSEDRGNSPLHF
TGTGCCAGCTCCGAGGACAGGGGAAATTCACCCCTCCACTTT
>-|TRBJ2-5|TRBV11-3|TRBD2
CASSRGLAGPGETQYF
TGTGCCAGCAGCCGGGGACTAGCGGGACCCGGGGAGACCCAGTACTTC
>-|TRBJ1-6|TRBV20-1|-
CSAGQYSPLHF
TGCAGTGCTGGACAGTATTCACCCCTCCACTTT
>-|TRBJ2-1|TRBV5-1|TRBD2
CASSPRERGASSEQFF
TGCGCCAGCAGCCCCCGCGAGCGGGGGGCCTCTAGTGAGCAGTTCTTC
>-|TRBJ2-3|TRBV7-2|TRBD2
CASSLGLAGGTDTQYF
TGTGCCAGCAGCTTAGGACTAGCGGGAGGCACAGATACGCAGTATTTT
>-|TRBJ2-7|TRBV15|TRBD2
CATSRVRKRESYEQYF
TGTGCCACCAGCAGAGTTAGAAAGCGGGAGAGTTACGAGCAGTACTTC
>-|TRBJ1-2|TRBV5-1|TRBD1
CASGRTRDSYGYTF
TGCGCCAGCGGTAGAACCCGGGACAGCTATGGCTACACCTTC
>-|TRBJ1-1|TRBV29-1|-
CSGRAGRITEAFF
TGCAGCGGAAGAGCAGGGCGCATCACTGAAGCTTTCTTT
>-|TRBJ2-1|TRBV5-6|TRBD2
CASSFLAERYNEQFF
TGTGCCAGCAGCTTCCTAGCGGAGAGGTACAATGAGCAGTTCTTC
>-|TRBJ2-2|TRBV9|-
CASSVGHLTGELFF
TGTGCCAGCAGCGTAGGTCACCTCACCGGGGAGCTGTTTTTT
>once|TRBJ2-7|TRBV25-1|TRBD1
CASKYPPGQGPPYEQYF
TGTGCCAGCAAATATCCCCCGGGACAGGGGCCCCCCTACGAGCAGTACTTC
>-|TRBJ2-7|TRBV10-3|-
CAISEGPTAYEQYF
TGTGCCATCAGTGAGGGTCCAACGGCCTACGAGCAGTACTTC
>-|TRBJ1-3|TRBV6-1|TRBD1
CASSETRQGQPGNTIYF
TGTGCCAGCAGTGAGACCCGACAGGGGCAGCCTGGAAACACCATATATTTT
>-|TRBJ1-2|TRBV5-1|-
CASSSIPADGYTF
TGCGCCAGCAGCTCCATACCGGCCGACGGCTACACCTTC
>-|TRBJ1-2|TRBV28|TRBD1
CASSRDRGPNYGYTF
TGTGCCAGCAGCCGGGACAGGGGCCCTAACTATGGCTACACCTTC
>-|TRBJ1-6|TRBV2|-
CASSFSADNSPLHF
TGTGCCAGCAGTTTTTCAGCAGATAATTCACCCCTCCACTTT
>-|TRBJ2-1|TRBV5-1|-
CASSLAQGYNEQFF
TGCGCCAGCAGCTTGGCCCAGGGGTACAATGAGCAGTTCTTC
>-|TRBJ1-6|TRBV30|-
CAWSPRAPSPLHF
TGTGCCTGGAGTCCTCGCGCGCCATCACCCCTCCACTTT
>-|TRBJ1-1|TRBV25-1|-
CASSGDVTVMNTEAFF
TGTGCCAGCAGTGGCGACGTGACCGTCATGAACACTGAAGCTTTCTTT
>-|TRBJ1-1|TRBV19|-
CASKRQGGMNTEAFF
TGTGCCAGTAAACGGCAGGGTGGCATGAACACTGAAGCTTTCTTT
>-|TRBJ1-5|TRBV6-8|-
CASSYHSPSGEGNQPQHF
TGTGCCAGCAGTTACCACTCGCCTTCGGGCGAAGGCAATCAGCCCCAGCATTTT
>once|TRBJ1-1|TRBV10-3|-
CAISEAPGLNTEAFF
TGTGCCATCAGTGAGGCTCCGGGACTGAACACTGAAGCTTTCTTT
>-|TRBJ2-3|TRBV6-5|TRBD1
CASRLDRLDTQYF
TGTGCCAGCAGGCTGGACAGGTTAGATACGCAGTATTTT
>once|TRBJ2-5|TRBV7-2|-
CASSLGGSATETQYF
TGTGCCAGCAGCTTAGGAGGCAGCGCAACAGAGACCCAGTACTTC
>-|TRBJ1-4|TRBV5-1|-
CASSLGPPGTTISEKLFF
TGCGCCAGCAGCTTGGGACCACCGGGAACCACGATTTCTGAAAAACTGTTTTTT
>-|TRBJ2-1|TRBV5-1|-
CASSPGVGFLSEQFF
TGCGCCAGCAGCCCAGGGGTTGGGTTCCTTAGTGAGCAGTTCTTC
>-|TRBJ2-7|TRBV11-2|TRBD1
CASSSQTGGVYEQYF
TGTGCCAGCAGCTCCCAGACAGGGGGAGTCTACGAGCAGTACTTC
>-|TRBJ1-6|TRBV5-1|-
CASGPDPNSPLHF
TGCGCCAGCGGACCGGACCCTAATTCACCCCTCCACTTT
>-|TRBJ2-1|TRBV4-1|TRBD1
CASSQDIPTGDYNEQFF
TGCGCCAGCAGCCAAGACATCCCGACAGGGGATTACAATGAGCAGTTCTTC
>-|TRBJ2-2|TRBV30|-
CAWRSRQNTGELFF
TGTGCCTGGAGATCTAGACAGAACACCGGGGAGCTGTTTTTT
>once|TRBJ2-7|TRBV4-1|-
CASSQDQGQFTYEQYF
TGCGCCAGCAGCCAAGATCAGGGGCAGTTCACCTACGAGCAGTACTTC
>-|TRBJ2-5|TRBV5-1|TRBD1
CASSLQTGIDETQYF
TGCGCCAGCAGCTTGCAGACAGGGATTGACGAGACCCAGTACTTC
>once|TRBJ2-7|TRBV5-5|TRBD1
CASRINSGTGSYEQYF
TGTGCCAGCAGGATTAATTCCGGGACAGGGTCATACGAGCAGTACTTC
>-|TRBJ2-7|TRBV5-4|TRBD2
CASSPTSGSYEQYF
TGTGCCAGCAGCCCGACTAGCGGCTCCTACGAGCAGTACTTC
>once|TRBJ2-6|TRBV9|-
CASSVLRSSSGANVLTF
TGTGCCAGCAGCGTACTTCGGTCTTCCTCTGGGGCCAACGTCCTGACTTTC
>-|TRBJ1-2|TRBV7-9|-
CASSLEAGHYGYTF
TGTGCCAGCAGCTTGGAGGCAGGTCACTATGGCTACACCTTC
>-|TRBJ1-1|TRBV5-1|-
CASSLLGGDTEAFF
TGCGCCAGCAGCCTGCTGGGTGGCGACACTGAAGCTTTCTTT
>-|TRBJ1-5|TRBV19|-
CASKEGTNQPQHF
TGTGCCAGTAAAGAGGGGACGAATCAGCCCCAGCATTTT
>-|TRBJ2-7|TRBV11-2|-
CASSLDLLRGTVEQYF
TGTGCCAGCAGCTTAGACCTCCTTCGTGGGACGGTCGAGCAGTACTTC
>-|TRBJ2-3|TRBV27|TRBD1
CASSLGTDTDTQYF
TGTGCCAGCAGTCTCGGGACAGACACAGATACGCAGTATTTT
>-|TRBJ1-6|TRBV5-1|TRBD1
CASRDGERQGASSPLHF
TGCGCCAGCAGGGACGGTGAAAGACAGGGAGCCTCTTCACCCCTCCACTTT
>-|TRBJ2-1|TRBV7-9|TRBD1
CASSLVGLWDRGRHEQFF
TGTGCCAGCAGCTTAGTAGGGCTTTGGGACAGGGGCAGGCATGAGCAGTTCTTC